The 9 T cell receptor beta chains below all came from one sample that was sequenced in a study of neurological immune-mediated disorders. TCRdb re-analysed the 5' RACE reads in MiXCR, keeping a single row per CDR3 protein. The sample gives 50,000 to 55,000 distinct CDR3 sequences, approximately 10% of which show up once; over 4% is in the top ten. Sequencing was done on a sample of PBMCs. All receptors derive from a man in his sixties or seventies with HTLV-1-associated myelopathy (HAM/TSP).

This clonotype was recorded at least ten times. The J gene is TRBJ2-7, the V gene TRBV27; no definite D call. Per the germline V gene, CDR1 is MNHEY and CDR2 is SMNVEV (reference sequence). This CDR3 is 13 amino acids long. Trimming pared 5 bases from V and 3 bases from J, leaving 11 bases between. For the CDR3, the DNA is TGTGCCAGCAGTAAAAAGGACGGCTACGAGCAGTACTTC. This encodes CASSKKDGYEQYF.

The chain uses TRBV15 and TRBJ2-1; possibly TRBD2 for D (6 bases). The CDR3 runs 15 residues. Germline CDR1 reads LNHNV; CDR2 reads YYDKDF (reference sequence). Trimming took off 6 bases at V and 1 base at J, with 13 bases between the two ends. The CDR3 region is CATRDGGNSYNEQFF. CDR3 in DNA: TGTGCCACCAGGGATGGGGGGAATTCCTACAATGAGCAGTTCTTC.

The chain is built from TRBV6-5 and TRBJ2-5; possibly TRBD2 for D (7 bases). V was trimmed by 2 bases and J by 4 bases, leaving 8 bases between them. The CDR3 consists of 13 residues. Germline CDR1 MNHEY, CDR2 SVGAGI. This chain's CDR3 is CASSYRGGETQYF. The DNA for the CDR3 is TGTGCCAGCAGTTACAGGGGGGGAGAGACCCAGTACTTC.

This sequence joins TRBV5-1 and TRBJ2-7; TRBD2 is a possible D gene (5 bases). This CDR3 contains 14 residues. The germline V gene encodes CDR1 SGHRS and CDR2 YFSETQ. V shed 4 bases and J shed 9 bases, with 20 bases lying between them. CDR3 amino acids: CASSNPRGSTAQYF. In DNA, the CDR3 is TGCGCCAGCAGCAACCCCCGAGGGAGTACCGCGCAGTACTTC.

This chain uses TRBV19 with TRBJ2-1; possibly TRBD1 for D (6 bases). V lost 5 bases to trimming and J lost 6 bases, with 20 bases between them. CDR3 length equals 16 residues. Germline V lookup: CDR1 LNHDA, CDR2 SQIVND (reference sequence). Here the CDR3 DNA reads TGTGCCAGTAGTCCATGCGGCCGGCAGGGGAGCAATGAGCAGTTCTTC. As protein: CASSPCGRQGSNEQFF.

This clonotype was found many times. The chain uses TRBV5-1 and TRBJ2-7; D unclear. CDR1 and CDR2 from the germline V gene are SGHRS and YFSETQ. The CDR3 totals 12 residues. The V and J ends lost 3 bases and 5 bases respectively, with 9 bases between them. CDR3: CASSSWDNEQYF. The DNA of the CDR3 is TGCGCCAGCAGCTCTTGGGATAACGAGCAGTACTTC. Full variable domain (rest looked up from reference TRBV5-1 and TRBJ2-7): KAGVTQTPRYLIKTRGQQVTLSCSPISGHRSVSWYQQTPGQGLQFLFEYFSETQRNKGNFPGRFSGRQFSNSRSEMNVSTLELGDSALYLCASSSWDNEQYFGPGTRLTVT.

This clonotype was seen at least ten times. The chain carries TRBV7-2 and TRBJ2-5, with D tentatively TRBD1 (5 bases). V gave up 7 bases and J gave up 4 bases, with 16 bases separating them. This CDR3 is built from 14 residues. In germline, CDR1 is SGHTA, CDR2 FQGNSA. CDR3 DNA sequence: TGTGCCAGCACCCCGCTGGGGCGGAGAGAGACCCAGTACTTC. This gives the protein CASTPLGRRETQYF.

This clonotype has at least ten counts. The J gene is TRBJ2-1, the V gene TRBV5-5, with 7 positions matching TRBD1. V was clipped by 4 bases and J by 8 bases; unmatched bases: 3. This CDR3 has 12 residues. The germline gives CDR1 SGHKS, CDR2 YYEKEE (reference sequence). CDR3 bases: TGTGCCAGCAGCACGACAGGGCATGAGCAGTTCTTC. It translates to CASSTTGHEQFF.

This clonotype has a count of ten or more. The chain combines TRBV12-3 or TRBV12-4 with TRBJ2-1; 8 bases align to TRBD2. The CDR3 spans 15 residues. Trimming cost V 5 bases and J 3 bases; bases outside gene matches: 6. CDR3: CASSRSGSGYNEQFF. The CDR3 coding sequence is TGTGCCAGCAGTAGGAGCGGGAGTGGCTACAATGAGCAGTTCTTC.